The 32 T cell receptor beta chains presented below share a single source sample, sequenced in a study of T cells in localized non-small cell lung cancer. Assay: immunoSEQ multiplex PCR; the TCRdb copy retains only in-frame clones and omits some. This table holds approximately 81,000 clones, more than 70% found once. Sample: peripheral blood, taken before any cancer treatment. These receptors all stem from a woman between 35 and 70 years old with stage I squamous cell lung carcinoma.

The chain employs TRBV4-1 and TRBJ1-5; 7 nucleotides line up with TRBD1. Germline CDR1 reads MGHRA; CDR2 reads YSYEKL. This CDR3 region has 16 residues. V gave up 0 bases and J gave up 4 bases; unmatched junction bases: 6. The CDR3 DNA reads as TGCGCCAGCAGCCAAGACGGGACAGCCTTTAATCAGCCCCAGCATTTT. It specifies CASSQDGTAFNQPQHF.

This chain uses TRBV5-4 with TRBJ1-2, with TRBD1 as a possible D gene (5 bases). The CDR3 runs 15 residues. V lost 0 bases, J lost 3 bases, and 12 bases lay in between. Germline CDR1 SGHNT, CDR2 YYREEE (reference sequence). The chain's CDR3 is CASSLAPGRDYGYTF. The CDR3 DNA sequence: TGTGCCAGCAGCTTGGCTCCGGGCAGGGACTATGGCTACACCTTC.

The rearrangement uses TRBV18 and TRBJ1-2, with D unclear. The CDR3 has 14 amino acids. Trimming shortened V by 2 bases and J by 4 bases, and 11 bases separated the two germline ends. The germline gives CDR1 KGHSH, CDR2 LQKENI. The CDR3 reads CASSPGPDSYGYTF. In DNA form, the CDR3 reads TGTGCCAGCTCACCAGGGCCAGACTCCTATGGCTACACCTTC.

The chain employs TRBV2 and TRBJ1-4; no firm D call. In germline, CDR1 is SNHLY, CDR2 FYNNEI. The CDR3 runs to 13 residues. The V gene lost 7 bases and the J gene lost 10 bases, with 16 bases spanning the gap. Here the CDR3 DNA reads TGTGCCAGCATGACTCCTGTTGGTGGAAAACTGTTTTTT. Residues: CASMTPVGGKLFF.

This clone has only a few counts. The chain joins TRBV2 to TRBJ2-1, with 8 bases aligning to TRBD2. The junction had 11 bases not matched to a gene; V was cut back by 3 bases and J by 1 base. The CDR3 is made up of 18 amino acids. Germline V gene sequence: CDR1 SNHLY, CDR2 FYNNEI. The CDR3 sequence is CASSDTSGRGGSYNEQFF. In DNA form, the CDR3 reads TGTGCCAGCAGTGATACTAGCGGTCGCGGGGGTTCCTACAATGAGCAGTTCTTC.

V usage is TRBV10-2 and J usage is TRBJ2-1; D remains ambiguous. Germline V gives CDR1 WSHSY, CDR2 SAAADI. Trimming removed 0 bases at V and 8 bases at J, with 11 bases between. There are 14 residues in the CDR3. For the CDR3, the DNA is TGCGCCAGCAGTGAGTCGATAACTAATTATGAGCAGTTCTTC. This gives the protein CASSESITNYEQFF.

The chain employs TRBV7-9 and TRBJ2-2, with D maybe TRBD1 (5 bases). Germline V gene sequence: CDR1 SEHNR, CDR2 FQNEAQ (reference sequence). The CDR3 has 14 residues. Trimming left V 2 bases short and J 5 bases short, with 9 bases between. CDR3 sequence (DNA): TGTGCCAGCAGCTTACAGGGTAGTACCGGGGAGCTGTTTTTT. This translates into CASSLQGSTGELFF.

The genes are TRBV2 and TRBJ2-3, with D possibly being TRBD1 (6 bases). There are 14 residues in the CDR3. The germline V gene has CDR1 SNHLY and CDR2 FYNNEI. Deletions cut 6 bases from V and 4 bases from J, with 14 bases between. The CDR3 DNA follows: TGTGCCAGCAGGGCCGGACAGCCGGCAGATACGCAGTATTTT. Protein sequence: CASRAGQPADTQYF.

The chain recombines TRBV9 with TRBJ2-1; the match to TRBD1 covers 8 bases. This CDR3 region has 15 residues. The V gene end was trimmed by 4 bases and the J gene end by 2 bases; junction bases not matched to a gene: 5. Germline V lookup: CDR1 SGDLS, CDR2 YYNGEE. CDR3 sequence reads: CASSTTDRAYNEQFF. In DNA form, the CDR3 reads TGTGCCAGCAGCACAACGGACAGGGCCTACAATGAGCAGTTCTTC.

This CDR3 reads CASSLARETQYF. The CDR3 DNA reads TGTGCCAGCAGCTTAGCCCGGGAGACCCAGTACTTC. The chain uses TRBV7-8 and TRBJ2-5; D is unresolved. V shed 0 bases and J shed 5 bases, with 4 bases lying between them. Germline V gene data show CDR1 as SGHVS and CDR2 as FQNEAQ. This CDR3 contains 12 residues.

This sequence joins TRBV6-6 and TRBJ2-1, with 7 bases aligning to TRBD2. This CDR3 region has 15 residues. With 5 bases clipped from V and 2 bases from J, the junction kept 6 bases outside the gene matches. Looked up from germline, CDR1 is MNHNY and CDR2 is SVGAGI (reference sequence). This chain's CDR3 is CASSQTSAPYNEQFF. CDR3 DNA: TGTGCCAGCAGTCAAACTAGCGCCCCCTACAATGAGCAGTTCTTC.

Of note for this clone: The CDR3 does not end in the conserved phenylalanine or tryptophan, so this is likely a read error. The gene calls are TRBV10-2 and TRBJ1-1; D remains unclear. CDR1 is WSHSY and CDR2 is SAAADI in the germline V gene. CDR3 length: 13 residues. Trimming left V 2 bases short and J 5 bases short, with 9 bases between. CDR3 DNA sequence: TGCGCCAGCAGTGAGGGGTGGGAGACTGAAGCTTTCCTT. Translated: CASSEGWETEAFL.

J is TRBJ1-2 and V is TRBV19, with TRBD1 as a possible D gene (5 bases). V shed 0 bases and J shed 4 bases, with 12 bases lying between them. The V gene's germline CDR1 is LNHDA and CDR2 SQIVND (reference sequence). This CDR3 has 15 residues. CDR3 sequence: CASSIDPREVYGYTF. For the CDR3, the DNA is TGTGCCAGTAGTATAGATCCCAGGGAGGTCTATGGCTACACCTTC.

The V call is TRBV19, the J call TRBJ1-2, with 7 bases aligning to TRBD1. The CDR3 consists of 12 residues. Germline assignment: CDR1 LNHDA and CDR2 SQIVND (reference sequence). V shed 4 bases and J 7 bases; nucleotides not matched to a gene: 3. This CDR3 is CASSTGGVGYTF. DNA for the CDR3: TGTGCCAGTAGTACAGGGGGAGTTGGCTACACCTTC.

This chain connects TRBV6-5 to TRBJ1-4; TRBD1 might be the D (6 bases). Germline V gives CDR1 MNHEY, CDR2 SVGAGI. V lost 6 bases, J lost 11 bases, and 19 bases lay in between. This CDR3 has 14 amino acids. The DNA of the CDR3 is TGTGCCAGCAGGAATCAGGGGAGAACAGGGAAACTGTTTTTT. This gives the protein CASRNQGRTGKLFF.

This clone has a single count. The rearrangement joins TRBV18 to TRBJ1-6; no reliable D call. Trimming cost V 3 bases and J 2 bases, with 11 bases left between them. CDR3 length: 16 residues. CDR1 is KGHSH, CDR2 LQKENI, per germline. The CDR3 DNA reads TGTGCCAGCTCACCTCCCGGGAGGACCTATAATTCACCCCTCCACTTT. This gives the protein CASSPPGRTYNSPLHF.

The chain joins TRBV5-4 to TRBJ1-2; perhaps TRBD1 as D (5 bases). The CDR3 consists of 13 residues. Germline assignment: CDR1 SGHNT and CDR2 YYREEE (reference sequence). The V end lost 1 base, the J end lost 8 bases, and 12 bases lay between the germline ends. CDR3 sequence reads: CASSLSAGYGYTF. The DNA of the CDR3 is TGTGCCAGCAGCTTGTCCGCAGGGTACGGCTACACCTTC.

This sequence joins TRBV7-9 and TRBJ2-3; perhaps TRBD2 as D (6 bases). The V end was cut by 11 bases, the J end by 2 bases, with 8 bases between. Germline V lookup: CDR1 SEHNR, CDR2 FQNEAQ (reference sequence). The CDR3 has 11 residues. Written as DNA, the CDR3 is TGTGCCGGGGGGTCCACAGATACGCAGTATTTT. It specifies CAGGSTDTQYF.

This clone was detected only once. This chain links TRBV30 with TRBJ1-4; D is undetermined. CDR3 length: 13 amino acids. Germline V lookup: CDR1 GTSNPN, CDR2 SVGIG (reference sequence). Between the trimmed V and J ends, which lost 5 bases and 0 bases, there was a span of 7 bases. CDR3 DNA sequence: TGTGCCTGGGACTCCTCAACTAATGAAAAACTGTTTTTT. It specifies CAWDSSTNEKLFF.

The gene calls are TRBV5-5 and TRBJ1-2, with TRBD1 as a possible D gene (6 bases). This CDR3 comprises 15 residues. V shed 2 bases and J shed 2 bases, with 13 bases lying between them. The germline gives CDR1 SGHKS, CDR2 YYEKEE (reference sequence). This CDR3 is CASSFQQGGNYGYTF. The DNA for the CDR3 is TGTGCCAGCAGCTTTCAACAGGGTGGGAACTATGGCTACACCTTC.

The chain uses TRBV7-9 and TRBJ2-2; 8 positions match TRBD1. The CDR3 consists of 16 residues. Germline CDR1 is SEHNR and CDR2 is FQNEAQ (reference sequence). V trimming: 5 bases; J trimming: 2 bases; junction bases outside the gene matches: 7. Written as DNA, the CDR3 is TGTGCCAGCAGCGCCCGACAGGGGATCAACACCGGGGAGCTGTTTTTT. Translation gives CASSARQGINTGELFF.

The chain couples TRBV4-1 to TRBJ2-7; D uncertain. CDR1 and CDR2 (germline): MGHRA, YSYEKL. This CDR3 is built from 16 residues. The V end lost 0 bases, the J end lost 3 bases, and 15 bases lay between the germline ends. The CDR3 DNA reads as TGCGCCAGCAGCCAAGAACCCAATCTCCCTATCTACGAGCAGTACTTC. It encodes CASSQEPNLPIYEQYF.

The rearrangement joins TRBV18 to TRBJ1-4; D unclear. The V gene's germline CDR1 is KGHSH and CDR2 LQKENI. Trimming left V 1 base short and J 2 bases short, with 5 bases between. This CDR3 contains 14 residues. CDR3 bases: TGTGCCAGCTCACCACGGCAGACTAATGAAAAACTGTTTTTT. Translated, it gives CASSPRQTNEKLFF.

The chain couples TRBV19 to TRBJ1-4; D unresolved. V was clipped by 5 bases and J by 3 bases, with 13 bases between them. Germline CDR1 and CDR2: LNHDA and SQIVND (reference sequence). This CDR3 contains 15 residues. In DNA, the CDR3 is TGTGCCAGTAGTCTTCAGACATCAGCTAATGAAAAACTGTTTTTT. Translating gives CASSLQTSANEKLFF.

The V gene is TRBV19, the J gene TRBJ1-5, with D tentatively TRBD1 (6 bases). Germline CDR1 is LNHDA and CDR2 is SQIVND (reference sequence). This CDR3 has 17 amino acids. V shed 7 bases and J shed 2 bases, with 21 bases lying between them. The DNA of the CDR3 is TGTGCCAGTACCGACAGAAGGGGGGCTGTTGGCAATCAGCCCCAGCATTTT. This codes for CASTDRRGAVGNQPQHF.

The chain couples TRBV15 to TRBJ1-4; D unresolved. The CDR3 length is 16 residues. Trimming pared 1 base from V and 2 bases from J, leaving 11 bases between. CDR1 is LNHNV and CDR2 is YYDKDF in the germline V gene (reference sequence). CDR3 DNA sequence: TGTGCCACCAGCAGAGTGATGACCTCCACTAATGAAAAACTGTTTTTT. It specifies CATSRVMTSTNEKLFF.

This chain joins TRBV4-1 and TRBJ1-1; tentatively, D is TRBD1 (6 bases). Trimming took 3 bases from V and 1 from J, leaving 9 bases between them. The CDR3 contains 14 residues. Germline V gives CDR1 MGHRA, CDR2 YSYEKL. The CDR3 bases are TGCGCCAGCAGCCATACACAGGGGAACACTGAAGCTTTCTTT. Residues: CASSHTQGNTEAFF.

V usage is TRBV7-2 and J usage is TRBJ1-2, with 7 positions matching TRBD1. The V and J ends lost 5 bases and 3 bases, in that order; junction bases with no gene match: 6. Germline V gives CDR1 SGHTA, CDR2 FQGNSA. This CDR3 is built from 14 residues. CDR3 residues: CASSQDRIYYGYTF. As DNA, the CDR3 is TGTGCCAGCAGCCAGGACAGGATTTACTATGGCTACACCTTC.

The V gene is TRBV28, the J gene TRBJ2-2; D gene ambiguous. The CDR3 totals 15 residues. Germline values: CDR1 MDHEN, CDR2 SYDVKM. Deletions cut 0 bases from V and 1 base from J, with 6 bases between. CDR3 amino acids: CASSLWGRNTGELFF. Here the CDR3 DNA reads TGTGCCAGCAGTTTATGGGGCAGGAACACCGGGGAGCTGTTTTTT.

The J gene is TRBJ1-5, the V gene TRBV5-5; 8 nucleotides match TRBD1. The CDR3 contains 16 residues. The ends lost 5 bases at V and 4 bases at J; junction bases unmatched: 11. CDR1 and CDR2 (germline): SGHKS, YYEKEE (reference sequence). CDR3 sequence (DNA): TGTGCCAGCAGGGCGTCGAGCGGACAGGGTAATCAGCCCCAGCATTTT. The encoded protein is CASRASSGQGNQPQHF.

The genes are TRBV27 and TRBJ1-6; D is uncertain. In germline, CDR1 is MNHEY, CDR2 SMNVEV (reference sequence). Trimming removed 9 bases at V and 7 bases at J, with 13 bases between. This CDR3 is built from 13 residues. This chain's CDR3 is CASRAMLNSPLHF. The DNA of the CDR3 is TGTGCCAGTCGAGCCATGCTGAATTCACCCCTCCACTTT.

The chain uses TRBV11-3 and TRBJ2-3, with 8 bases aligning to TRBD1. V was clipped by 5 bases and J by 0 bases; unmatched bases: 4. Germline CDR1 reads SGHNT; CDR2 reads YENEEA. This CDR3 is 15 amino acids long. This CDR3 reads CASSKDRASTDTQYF. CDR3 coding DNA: TGTGCCAGCAGCAAGGACAGGGCTAGCACAGATACGCAGTATTTT.